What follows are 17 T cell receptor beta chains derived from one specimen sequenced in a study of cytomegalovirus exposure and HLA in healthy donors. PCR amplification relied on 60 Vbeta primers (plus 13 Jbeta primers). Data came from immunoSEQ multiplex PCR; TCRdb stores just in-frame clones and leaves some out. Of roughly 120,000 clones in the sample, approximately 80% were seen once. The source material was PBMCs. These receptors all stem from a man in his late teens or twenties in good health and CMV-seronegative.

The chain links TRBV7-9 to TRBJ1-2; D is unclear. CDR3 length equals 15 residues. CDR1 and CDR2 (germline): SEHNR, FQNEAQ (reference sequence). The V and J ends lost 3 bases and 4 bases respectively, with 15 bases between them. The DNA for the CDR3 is TGTGCCAGCAGCTTCGACGGGTCTCCCGGCTATGGCTACACCTTC. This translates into CASSFDGSPGYGYTF.

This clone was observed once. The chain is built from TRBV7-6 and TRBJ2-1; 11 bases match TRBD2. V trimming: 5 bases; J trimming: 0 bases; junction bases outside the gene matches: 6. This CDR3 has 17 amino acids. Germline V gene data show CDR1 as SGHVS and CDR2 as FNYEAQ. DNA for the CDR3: TGTGCCAGCAGCAGTAGCGGGAGGGCCATCTCCTACAATGAGCAGTTCTTC. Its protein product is CASSSSGRAISYNEQFF.

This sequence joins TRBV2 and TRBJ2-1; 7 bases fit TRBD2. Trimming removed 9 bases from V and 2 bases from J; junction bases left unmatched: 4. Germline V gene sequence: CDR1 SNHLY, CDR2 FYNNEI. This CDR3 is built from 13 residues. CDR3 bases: TGTGCCAGTACTCTAGCGGCCTACAATGAGCAGTTCTTC. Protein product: CASTLAAYNEQFF.

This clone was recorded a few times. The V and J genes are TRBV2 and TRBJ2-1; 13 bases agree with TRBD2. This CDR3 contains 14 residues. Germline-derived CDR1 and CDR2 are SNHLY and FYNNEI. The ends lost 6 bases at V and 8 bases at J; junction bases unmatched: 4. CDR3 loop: CASSPGLAGYEQFF. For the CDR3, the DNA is TGTGCCAGCAGCCCGGGACTAGCGGGATATGAGCAGTTCTTC.

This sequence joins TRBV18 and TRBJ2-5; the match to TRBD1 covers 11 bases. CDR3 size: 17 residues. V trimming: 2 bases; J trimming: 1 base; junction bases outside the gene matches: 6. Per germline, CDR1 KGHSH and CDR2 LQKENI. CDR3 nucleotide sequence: TGTGCCAGCTCACCAGTTATTGGGACAGGGGGCCAAGAGACCCAGTACTTC. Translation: CASSPVIGTGGQETQYF.

The CDR3 DNA follows: TGTGCCAGCAGCGGGGGACTAGCGGGAGGGACAGATACGCAGTATTTT. Its translation is CASSGGLAGGTDTQYF. The V and J genes are TRBV7-9 and TRBJ2-3; 16 bases line up with TRBD2. The CDR3 loop spans 16 amino acids. Germline V gene data show CDR1 as SEHNR and CDR2 as FQNEAQ (reference sequence). V dropped 5 bases and J dropped 3; count of bases not matched to a gene: 2.

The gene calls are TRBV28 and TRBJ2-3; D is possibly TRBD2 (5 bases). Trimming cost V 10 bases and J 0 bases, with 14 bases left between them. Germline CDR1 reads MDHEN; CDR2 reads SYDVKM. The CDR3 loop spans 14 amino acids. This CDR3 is CATDREVSTDTQYF. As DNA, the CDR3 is TGTGCCACGGACCGGGAAGTTAGCACAGATACGCAGTATTTT.

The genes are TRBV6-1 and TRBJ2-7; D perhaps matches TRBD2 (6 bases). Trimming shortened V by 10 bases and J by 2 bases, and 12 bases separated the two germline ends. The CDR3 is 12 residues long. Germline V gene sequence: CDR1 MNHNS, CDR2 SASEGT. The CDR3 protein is CATRGYTYEQYF. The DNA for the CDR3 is TGTGCCACCCGGGGGTATACCTACGAGCAGTACTTC.

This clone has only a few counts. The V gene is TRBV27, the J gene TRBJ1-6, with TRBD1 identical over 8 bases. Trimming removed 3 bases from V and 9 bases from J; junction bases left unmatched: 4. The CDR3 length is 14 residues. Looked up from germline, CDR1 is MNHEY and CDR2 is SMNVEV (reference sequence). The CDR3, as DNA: TGTGCCAGCAGTTTTTGGGACAGGTCTTCACCCCTCCACTTT. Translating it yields CASSFWDRSSPLHF.

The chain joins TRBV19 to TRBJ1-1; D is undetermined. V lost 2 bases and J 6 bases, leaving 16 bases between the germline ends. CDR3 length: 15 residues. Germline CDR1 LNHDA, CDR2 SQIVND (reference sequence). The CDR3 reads CASSISRVSIAEAFF. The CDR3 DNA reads TGTGCCAGTAGTATATCTCGTGTGTCTATCGCTGAAGCTTTCTTT.

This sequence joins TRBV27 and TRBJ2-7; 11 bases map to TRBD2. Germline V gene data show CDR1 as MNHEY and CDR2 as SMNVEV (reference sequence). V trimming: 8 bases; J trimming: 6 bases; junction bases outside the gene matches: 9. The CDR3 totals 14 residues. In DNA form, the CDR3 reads TGTGCCAGCTCATTAGCGGGAGGGCTTGGCGAGCAGTACTTC. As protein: CASSLAGGLGEQYF.

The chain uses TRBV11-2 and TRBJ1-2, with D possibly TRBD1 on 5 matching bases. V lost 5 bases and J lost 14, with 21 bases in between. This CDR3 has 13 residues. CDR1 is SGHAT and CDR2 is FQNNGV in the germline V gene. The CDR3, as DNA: TGTGCCAGCAGCCCAGGGCCAGACCGCTTGGGGACCTTC. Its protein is CASSPGPDRLGTF.

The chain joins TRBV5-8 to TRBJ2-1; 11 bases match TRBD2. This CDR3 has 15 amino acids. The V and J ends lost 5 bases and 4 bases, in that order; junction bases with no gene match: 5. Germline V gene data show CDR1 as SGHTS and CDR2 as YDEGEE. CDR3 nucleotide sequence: TGTGCCAGCAGATATGGGACTAGCGGTTACAATGAGCAGTTCTTC. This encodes CASRYGTSGYNEQFF.

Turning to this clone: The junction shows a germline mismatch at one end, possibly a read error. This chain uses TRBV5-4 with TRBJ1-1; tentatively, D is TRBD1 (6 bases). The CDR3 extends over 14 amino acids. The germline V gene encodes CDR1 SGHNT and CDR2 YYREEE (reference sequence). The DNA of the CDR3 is TGCGCCAGCAGCCCGGGACACCCGAACACTGAAGCTTTCTTT. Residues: CASSPGHPNTEAFF.

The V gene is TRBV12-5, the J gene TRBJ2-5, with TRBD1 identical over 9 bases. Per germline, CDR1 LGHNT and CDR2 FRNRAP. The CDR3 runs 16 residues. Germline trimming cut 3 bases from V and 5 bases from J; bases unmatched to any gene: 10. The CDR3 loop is CASGLDYRGLAETQYF. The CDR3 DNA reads TGTGCTAGTGGTTTAGATTACAGGGGGCTGGCTGAGACCCAGTACTTC. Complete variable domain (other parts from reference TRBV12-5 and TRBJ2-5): DARVTQTPRHKVTEMGQEVTMRCQPILGHNTVFWYRQTMMQGLELLAYFRNRAPLDDSGMPKDRFSAEMPDATLATLKIQPSEPRDSAVYFCASGLDYRGLAETQYFGPGTRLLVL.

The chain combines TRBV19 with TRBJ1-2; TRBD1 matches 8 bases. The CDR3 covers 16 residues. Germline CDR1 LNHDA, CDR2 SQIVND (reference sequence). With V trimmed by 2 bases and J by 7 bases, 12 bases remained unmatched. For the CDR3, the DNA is TGTGCCAGTAGTATAAATCTCGGACAGGGCCATACTGGCTACACCTTC. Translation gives CASSINLGQGHTGYTF. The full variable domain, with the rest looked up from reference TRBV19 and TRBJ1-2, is DGGITQSPKYLFRKEGQNVTLSCEQNLNHDAMYWYRQDPGQGLRLIYYSQIVNDFQKGDIAEGYSVSREKKESFPLTVTSAQKNPTAFYLCASSINLGQGHTGYTFGSGTRLTVV.

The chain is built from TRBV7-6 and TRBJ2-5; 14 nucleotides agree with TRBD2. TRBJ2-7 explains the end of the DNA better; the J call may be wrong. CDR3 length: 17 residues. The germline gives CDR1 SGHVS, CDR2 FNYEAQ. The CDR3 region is CASSPGLAGESPYEQYF. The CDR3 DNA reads TGTGCCAGCAGCCCGGGACTAGCGGGAGAATCGCCCTACGAGCAGTACTTC.